This T cell receptor beta chain stems from a study of blood T cell repertoires in COVID-19. Overall study context: Samples of COVID-19 (acute and convalescent) were obtained from the United States, Italy and Spain.

The germline gives CDR1 KGHDR, CDR2 SFDVKD. The CDR3 consists of 15 residues. Trimming removed 4 bases from V and 2 bases from J, with 11 bases in between. The assay was immunoSEQ multiplex PCR, and TCRdb's table has in-frame clones only and misses some. The sample consists of 150,000 to 200,000 clones, about 88% of them appearing once. The V gene is TRBV24-1, the J gene TRBJ1-5, with D perhaps matching TRBD1 (5 bases). The receptor comes from a man aged 18 to 30 with acute or convalescent COVID-19. The sequenced sample was peripheral blood. CDR3 sequence: CATSEGQTGNQPQHF. In nucleotides, the CDR3 is TGTGCCACCAGTGAAGGACAAACGGGCAATCAGCCCCAGCATTTT.